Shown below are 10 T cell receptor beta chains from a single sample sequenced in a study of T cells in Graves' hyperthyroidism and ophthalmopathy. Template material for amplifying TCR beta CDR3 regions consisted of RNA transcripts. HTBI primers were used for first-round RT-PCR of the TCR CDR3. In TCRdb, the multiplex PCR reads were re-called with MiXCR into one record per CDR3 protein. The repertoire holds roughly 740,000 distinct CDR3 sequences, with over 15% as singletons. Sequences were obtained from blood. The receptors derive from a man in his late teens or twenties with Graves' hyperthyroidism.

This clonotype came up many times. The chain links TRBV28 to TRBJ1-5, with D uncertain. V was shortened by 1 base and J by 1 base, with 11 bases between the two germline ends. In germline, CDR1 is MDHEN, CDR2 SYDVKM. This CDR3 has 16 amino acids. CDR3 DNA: TGTGCCAGCAGTTTATTAAGCCGCAAAAGCAATCAGCCCCAGCATTTT. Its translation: CASSLLSRKSNQPQHF.

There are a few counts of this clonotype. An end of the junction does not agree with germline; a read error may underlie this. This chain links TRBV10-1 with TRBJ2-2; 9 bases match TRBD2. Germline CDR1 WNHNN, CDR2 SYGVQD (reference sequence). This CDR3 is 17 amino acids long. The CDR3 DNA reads TGCGCCAGCAGTCCTCTAGCGGGATTTGAGGGCACCGAGGAGCTGTTTTTT. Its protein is CASSPLAGFEGTEELFF.

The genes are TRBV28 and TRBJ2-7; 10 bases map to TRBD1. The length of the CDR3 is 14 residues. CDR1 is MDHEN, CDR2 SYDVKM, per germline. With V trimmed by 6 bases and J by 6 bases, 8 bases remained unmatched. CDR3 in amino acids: CASRPWDRGGEQYF. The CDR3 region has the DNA TGTGCCAGCAGACCATGGGACAGGGGTGGCGAGCAGTACTTC. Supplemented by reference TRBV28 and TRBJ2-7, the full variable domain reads DVKVTQSSRYLVKRTGEKVFLECVQDMDHENMFWYRQDPGLGLRLIYFSYDVKMKEKGDIPEGYSVSREKKERFSLILESASTNQTSMYLCASRPWDRGGEQYFGPGTRLTVT.

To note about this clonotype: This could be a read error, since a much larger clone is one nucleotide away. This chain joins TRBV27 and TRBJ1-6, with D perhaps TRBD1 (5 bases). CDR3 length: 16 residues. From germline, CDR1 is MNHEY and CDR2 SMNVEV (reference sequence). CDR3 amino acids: CASSLGRGGDNSPLRF. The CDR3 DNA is TGTGCCAGCAGCCTTGGACGTGGGGGAGATAATTCACCCCTCCGCTTT.

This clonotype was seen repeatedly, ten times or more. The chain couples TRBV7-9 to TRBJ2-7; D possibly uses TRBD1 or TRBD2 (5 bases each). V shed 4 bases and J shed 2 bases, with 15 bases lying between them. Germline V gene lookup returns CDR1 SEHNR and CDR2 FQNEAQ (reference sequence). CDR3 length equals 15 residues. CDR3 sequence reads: CASSSQGQGAYEQYF. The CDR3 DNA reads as TGTGCCAGCAGCTCCCAAGGGCAGGGAGCCTACGAGCAGTACTTC.

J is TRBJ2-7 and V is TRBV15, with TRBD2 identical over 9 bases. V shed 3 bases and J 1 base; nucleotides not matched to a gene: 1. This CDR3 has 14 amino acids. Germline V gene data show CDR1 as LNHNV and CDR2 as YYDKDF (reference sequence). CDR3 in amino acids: CATSRTSGSYEQYF. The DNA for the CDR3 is TGTGCCACCAGCAGGACTAGCGGATCCTACGAGCAGTACTTC.

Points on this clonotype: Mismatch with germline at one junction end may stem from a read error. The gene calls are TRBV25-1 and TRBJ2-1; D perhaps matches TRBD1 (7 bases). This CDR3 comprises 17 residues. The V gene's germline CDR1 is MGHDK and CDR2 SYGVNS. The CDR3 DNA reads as TGTACCAGCAGTGAGACTAGGGGGCGGGGATCCTACAATGAGCAGTTCTTC. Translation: CTSSETRGRGSYNEQFF.

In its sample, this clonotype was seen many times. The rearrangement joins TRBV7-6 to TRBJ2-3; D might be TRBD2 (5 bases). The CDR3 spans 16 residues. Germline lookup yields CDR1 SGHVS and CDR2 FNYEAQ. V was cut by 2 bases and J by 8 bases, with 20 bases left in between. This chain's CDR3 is CASSLTNSVPKGTQYF. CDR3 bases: TGTGCCAGCAGCTTAACGAATAGCGTACCCAAGGGTACGCAGTATTTT.

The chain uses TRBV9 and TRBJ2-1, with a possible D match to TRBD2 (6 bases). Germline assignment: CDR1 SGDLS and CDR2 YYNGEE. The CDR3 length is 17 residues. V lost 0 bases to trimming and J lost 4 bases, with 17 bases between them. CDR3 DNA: TGTGCCAGCAGCGTAGATGGCTCGACTAGAGGTTACAATGAGCAGTTCTTC. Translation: CASSVDGSTRGYNEQFF.

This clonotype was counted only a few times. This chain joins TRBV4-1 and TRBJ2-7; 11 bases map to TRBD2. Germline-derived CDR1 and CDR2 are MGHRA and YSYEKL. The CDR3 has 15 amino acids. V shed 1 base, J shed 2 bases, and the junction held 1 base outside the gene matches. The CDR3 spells CASSQVTSGAYEQYF. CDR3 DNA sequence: TGCGCCAGCAGCCAAGTGACTAGCGGGGCCTACGAGCAGTACTTC.